This is a list of T cell receptor beta chains from one sample in a study of T cell responses to AZD1222 COVID-19 vaccine. Profiling relied on immunoSEQ multiplex PCR, and the TCRdb table lists in-frame clones only, not all of them. The sample lists about 200,000 clones, around 94% occurring once. The sample consisted of peripheral blood, taken on day 0 of AZD1222 vaccination. All receptors derive from an adult in good health. Both conserved end residues are part of each CDR3. The D gene is left open where the match is weak. Size tells how often a clone was seen (once, few, many) or the class of an expanded clone, and some rows leave it out.

.	TRBV2	.	TRBJ1-6	CASSGVGYNSPLHF	TGTGCCAGCAGCGGGGTGGGCTATAATTCACCCCTCCACTTT
.	TRBV3-1/TRBV3-2	TRBD1	TRBJ1-1	CASSERDRVGTEAFF	TGTGCCAGCAGCGAGCGGGACAGGGTGGGCACTGAAGCTTTCTTT
.	TRBV7-3	.	TRBJ1-2	CASSPGAMNYGYTF	TGTGCCAGCAGCCCGGGGGCCATGAACTATGGCTACACCTTC
.	TRBV19	TRBD2	TRBJ2-1	CASNPSTSGLTYNEQFF	TGTGCCAGTAACCCTTCGACTAGCGGGCTAACCTACAATGAGCAGTTCTTC
.	TRBV3-1/TRBV3-2	.	TRBJ2-1	CASSQDRGSLNEQFF	TGTGCCAGCAGCCAAGATCGCGGCTCCCTCAATGAGCAGTTCTTC
few	TRBV14	.	TRBJ1-1	CASSPAGSPGDTEAFF	TGTGCCAGCAGCCCGGCAGGGTCACCGGGGGACACTGAAGCTTTCTTT
medium-sized	TRBV27	TRBD1	TRBJ2-7	CASSLPGQGDEQYF	TGTGCCAGCAGTCTCCCAGGACAGGGGGACGAGCAGTACTTC
few	TRBV7-9	TRBD2	TRBJ2-1	CASAGLADYNEQFF	TGTGCCAGCGCCGGACTAGCGGATTACAATGAGCAGTTCTTC
.	TRBV10-3	.	TRBJ2-2	CAITKGPRLNTGELFF	TGTGCCATCACCAAGGGACCGCGCTTGAACACCGGGGAGCTGTTTTTT
.	TRBV7-9	.	TRBJ1-1	CASSGGQNTEAFF	TGTGCCAGCAGCGGGGGACAGAACACTGAAGCTTTCTTT
.	TRBV6-2/TRBV6-3	.	TRBJ2-7	CASSLFPASPYEQYF	TGTGCCAGCAGCCTCTTCCCGGCCTCCCCCTACGAGCAGTACTTC
.	TRBV27	.	TRBJ1-2	CASSYRAQNYGYTF	TGTGCCAGCAGTTATCGGGCACAGAACTATGGCTACACCTTC
.	TRBV19	TRBD1	TRBJ1-3	CASRGGTGAGNTIYF	TGTGCCAGTAGGGGAGGGACAGGGGCTGGAAACACCATATATTTT
few	TRBV7-2	.	TRBJ1-2	CASSLGVGGTFNYGYTF	TGTGCCAGCAGCTTAGGGGTAGGGGGAACCTTTAACTATGGCTACACCTTC
few	TRBV28	.	TRBJ1-2	CASSSSYGYTF	TGTGCCAGCAGTTCCAGCTATGGCTACACCTTC
.	TRBV9	TRBD1	TRBJ1-4	CASSVGQGVGEKLFF	TGTGCCAGCAGCGTAGGACAGGGAGTTGGTGAAAAACTGTTTTTT
.	TRBV29-1	.	TRBJ2-5	CSASQETQYF	TGCAGCGCTTCCCAAGAGACCCAGTACTTC
.	TRBV4-1	TRBD2	TRBJ2-3	CASSQDYRLAGGRFPDTQYF	TGCGCCAGCAGCCAAGATTACCGGCTAGCGGGGGGCCGGTTTCCAGATACGCAGTATTTT
.	TRBV7-3	TRBD2	TRBJ2-7	CAGSDSRGGSTYEQYF	TGTGCCGGCAGCGATTCCCGCGGGGGGTCGACCTACGAGCAGTACTTC
.	TRBV7-2	.	TRBJ2-3	CASTPIPRDTQYF	TGTGCCAGCACCCCTATCCCCCGGGATACGCAGTATTTT
.	TRBV7-3	.	TRBJ1-5	CASSLTEGRTSNQPQHF	TGTGCCAGCAGCTTAACGGAAGGGAGAACTAGCAATCAGCCCCAGCATTTT
.	TRBV18	.	TRBJ1-3	CASSPTQDSGNTIYF	TGTGCCAGCTCGCCCACGCAGGACTCTGGAAACACCATATATTTT
.	TRBV15	.	TRBJ2-1	CATSRDEGGEQFF	TGTGCCACCAGCAGGGATGAGGGGGGTGAGCAGTTCTTC
few	TRBV24-1	.	TRBJ2-3	CATSDFIPASTDTQYF	TGTGCCACCAGTGATTTTATCCCGGCGAGCACAGATACGCAGTATTTT
.	TRBV25-1	.	TRBJ2-2	CASSNTGELFF	TGTGCCAGCAGTAACACCGGGGAGCTGTTTTTT
.	TRBV5-5	.	TRBJ1-4	CASSGDLNEKLFF	TGTGCCAGCAGCGGGGATCTTAATGAAAAACTGTTTTTT
.	TRBV6-5	.	TRBJ1-4	CASSLTDQNEKLFF	TGTGCCAGCAGTCTGACAGACCAGAATGAAAAACTGTTTTTT
.	TRBV19	TRBD1	TRBJ1-2	CASSVTGDGYTF	TGTGCCAGTAGTGTGACAGGGGATGGCTACACCTTC
.	TRBV18	.	TRBJ1-1	CASSPQTANGDTEAFF	TGTGCCAGCTCACCACAAACAGCCAATGGCGACACTGAAGCTTTCTTT
.	TRBV7-9	.	TRBJ1-6	CASSSSGGRLLGNSPLHF	TGTGCCAGCAGCTCAAGCGGGGGGCGGCTACTAGGGAATTCACCCCTCCACTTT
.	TRBV4-1	TRBD2	TRBJ2-3	CASSRSGGSTDTQYF	TGCGCCAGCAGCCGTAGCGGGGGTAGCACAGATACGCAGTATTTT
few	TRBV15	TRBD1	TRBJ1-3	CATTQGTGNTIYF	TGTGCCACCACACAGGGGACTGGAAACACCATATATTTT
.	TRBV3-1/TRBV3-2	TRBD1	TRBJ1-2	CASSHEPPGTGGRAGYTF	TGTGCCAGCAGCCATGAACCTCCCGGGACAGGGGGTCGTGCGGGCTACACCTTC
.	TRBV12-3/TRBV12-4	.	TRBJ1-2	CASSPGQTYGYTF	TGTGCCAGCAGCCCTGGGCAGACCTATGGCTACACCTTC
.	TRBV10-3	TRBD2	TRBJ2-1	CAISELAGVNNEQFF	TGTGCCATCAGCGAGCTAGCGGGGGTGAACAATGAGCAGTTCTTC
.	TRBV14	TRBD1	TRBJ1-3	CASSHRGTGGFFGNTIYF	TGTGCCAGCAGCCACCGTGGGACAGGGGGCTTTTTTGGAAACACCATATATTTT
once	TRBV10-3	TRBD1	TRBJ1-4	CAISGTGGGREKLFF	TGTGCCATCAGTGGAACAGGGGGCGGTCGGGAAAAACTGTTTTTT
.	TRBV29-1	.	TRBJ1-3	CSVAVAGNTIYF	TGCAGCGTTGCAGTGGCTGGAAACACCATATATTTT
few	TRBV6-5	TRBD1	TRBJ1-1	CASSLGQGNTEAFF	TGTGCCAGCAGCCTCGGACAGGGGAACACTGAAGCTTTCTTT